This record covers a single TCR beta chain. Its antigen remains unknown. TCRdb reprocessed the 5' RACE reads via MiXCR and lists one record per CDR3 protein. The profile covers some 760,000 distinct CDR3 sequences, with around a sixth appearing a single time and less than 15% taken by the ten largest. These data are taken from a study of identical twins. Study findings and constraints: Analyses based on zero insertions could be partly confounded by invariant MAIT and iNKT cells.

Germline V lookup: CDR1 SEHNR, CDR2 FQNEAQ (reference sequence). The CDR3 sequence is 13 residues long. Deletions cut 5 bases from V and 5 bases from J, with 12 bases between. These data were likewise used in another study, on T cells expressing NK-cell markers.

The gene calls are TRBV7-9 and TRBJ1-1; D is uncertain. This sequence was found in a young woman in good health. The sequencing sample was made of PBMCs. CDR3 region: CASSREGRTEAFF. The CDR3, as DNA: TGTGCCAGCAGCCGAGAAGGGCGGACTGAAGCTTTCTTT.